The 20 T cell receptor beta chains presented below share a single source sample, sequenced in a study of shared clonotypes between healthy human individuals. Only in-frame clones appear in the TCRdb table, and some are missing; sequencing was by immunoSEQ multiplex PCR. This sample carries 740,000 or so clones, 73% of them seen once, and the ten largest clones take 1.5% to 2%. Sequenced: memory CD4+ T cells sorted from blood. As to subset: CD45RA-negative fraction. The receptors here all came from a woman aged 25 to 45 in good health.

The chain employs TRBV6-6 and TRBJ1-4, with D possibly being TRBD1 (5 bases). Trimming removed 6 bases from V and 0 bases from J, with 14 bases in between. The CDR3 totals 16 residues. CDR1 and CDR2 from the germline V gene are MNHNY and SVGAGI (reference sequence). CDR3 nucleotides: TGTGCCAGCAGCCGCACCTCGGGGGCAACTAATGAAAAACTGTTTTTT. Protein product: CASSRTSGATNEKLFF.

This clone turned up a few times. V gene TRBV28 combines with J gene TRBJ2-7; 8 positions agree with TRBD2. CDR3 length equals 16 residues. With V trimmed by 2 bases and J by 3 bases, 9 bases remained unmatched. Germline loops: CDR1 MDHEN, CDR2 SYDVKM. The CDR3 is CASSLGGTRGSYEQYF. The CDR3 bases are TGTGCCAGCAGTTTAGGAGGGACTAGAGGGAGCTACGAGCAGTACTTC. Looking up the rest from reference TRBV28 and TRBJ2-7 gives the full variable domain: DVKVTQSSRYLVKRTGEKVFLECVQDMDHENMFWYRQDPGLGLRLIYFSYDVKMKEKGDIPEGYSVSREKKERFSLILESASTNQTSMYLCASSLGGTRGSYEQYFGPGTRLTVT.

This clone was detected only a few times. The chain employs TRBV4-2 and TRBJ1-1; D is uncertain. CDR1 is LGHNA, CDR2 YNFKEQ, per germline. Trimming took off 0 bases at V and 0 bases at J, with 8 bases between the two ends. This CDR3 spans 15 amino acids. The DNA of the CDR3 is TGTGCCAGCAGCCAAGATAGACATTTGAACACTGAAGCTTTCTTT. Its translation is CASSQDRHLNTEAFF.

The chain is built from TRBV28 and TRBJ2-3; TRBD2 might be the D (5 bases). The CDR3 has 13 residues. The germline V and J ends were trimmed by 8 bases and 2 bases, with 11 bases remaining between them. CDR1 is MDHEN, CDR2 SYDVKM, per germline. CDR3 in amino acids: CASDSGSTDTQYF. The CDR3 DNA is TGTGCCAGCGATTCGGGATCCACAGATACGCAGTATTTT.

This chain joins TRBV11-3 and TRBJ1-2; D possibly corresponds to TRBD1 (6 bases). The CDR3 sequence is 14 residues long. Germline V gene sequence: CDR1 SGHNT, CDR2 YENEEA. V lost 0 bases to trimming and J lost 8 bases, with 13 bases between them. This CDR3 is CASSLDQGTGGYTF. The CDR3 bases are TGTGCCAGCAGCTTAGATCAGGGGACGGGCGGCTACACCTTC.

This clone was observed a handful of times. The chain links TRBV2 to TRBJ1-1; possibly TRBD1 for D (5 bases). The CDR3 covers 15 residues. Trimming took 2 bases from V and 0 from J, leaving 10 bases between them. Germline CDR1 SNHLY, CDR2 FYNNEI. The CDR3 sequence is CASSESRGMNTEAFF. As DNA, the CDR3 is TGTGCCAGCAGTGAATCGAGGGGCATGAACACTGAAGCTTTCTTT. The full variable domain, completed using reference TRBV2 and TRBJ1-1, is EPEVTQTPSHQVTQMGQEVILRCVPISNHLYFYWYRQILGQKVEFLVSFYNNEISEKSEIFDDQFSVERPDGSNFTLKIRSTKLEDSAMYFCASSESRGMNTEAFFGQGTRLTVV.

This chain links TRBV6-5 with TRBJ1-1, with D perhaps TRBD1 (6 bases). CDR3 length: 12 amino acids. Deletions cut 6 bases from V and 10 bases from J, with 15 bases between. Germline-derived CDR1 and CDR2 are MNHEY and SVGAGI. CDR3 bases: TGTGCCAGCAGATTGGAGGGGGTGAGAGCTTTCTTT. Translation: CASRLEGVRAFF.

This clone was seen just once. V gene TRBV2 combines with J gene TRBJ1-3; weak D call: TRBD1 (5 bases). The V and J ends lost 7 bases and 5 bases respectively, with 12 bases between them. Germline V gene data show CDR1 as SNHLY and CDR2 as FYNNEI. The CDR3 length is 13 residues. In nucleotides, the CDR3 is TGTGCCAGCACTGTCAGGGAACGAAACACCATATATTTT. This codes for CASTVRERNTIYF. The full variable domain, completed using reference TRBV2 and TRBJ1-3, is EPEVTQTPSHQVTQMGQEVILRCVPISNHLYFYWYRQILGQKVEFLVSFYNNEISEKSEIFDDQFSVERPDGSNFTLKIRSTKLEDSAMYFCASTVRERNTIYFGEGSWLTVV.

This clone was seen just once. The J gene is TRBJ2-3, the V gene TRBV7-8; D might be TRBD1 or TRBD2, each matching 6 bases. Germline V gene lookup returns CDR1 SGHVS and CDR2 FQNEAQ. V was cut by 7 bases and J by 2 bases, with 16 bases left in between. The CDR3 is 15 amino acids. In DNA, the CDR3 is TGTGCCAGCACCGTGAGGGGGGAATCCACAGATACGCAGTATTTT. Its protein product is CASTVRGESTDTQYF. The entire variable domain, with the rest obtained from reference TRBV7-8 and TRBJ2-3, is as follows: GAGVSQSPRYKVAKRGQDVALRCDPISGHVSLFWYQQALGQGPEFLTYFQNEAQLDKSGLPSDRFFAERPEGSVSTLKIQRTQQEDSAVYLCASTVRGESTDTQYFGPGTRLTVL.

The rearrangement joins TRBV10-3 to TRBJ2-1; no reliable D call. Between the trimmed V and J ends, which lost 4 bases and 2 bases, there was a span of 9 bases. CDR3 length: 14 residues. CDR1 is ENHRY and CDR2 is SYGVKD in the germline V gene. Here the CDR3 reads CAISAGGPYNEQFF. In nucleotides, the CDR3 is TGTGCCATCAGTGCAGGCGGCCCCTACAATGAGCAGTTCTTC.

This sequence joins TRBV6-1 and TRBJ1-5, with no clear D. Germline V gives CDR1 MNHNS, CDR2 SASEGT. V was trimmed by 4 bases and J by 3 bases, leaving 10 bases between them. This CDR3 region has 14 residues. CDR3 residues: CASSGAAANQPQHF. Here the CDR3 DNA reads TGTGCCAGCAGTGGGGCCGCGGCCAATCAGCCCCAGCATTTT.

The chain employs TRBV5-6 and TRBJ1-1, with D perhaps matching TRBD1 (6 bases). The CDR3 is made up of 15 amino acids. Between the trimmed V and J ends, which lost 0 bases and 6 bases, there was a span of 15 bases. CDR1 SGHDT and CDR2 YYEEEE come from the germline V gene. The CDR3: CASSLVSGAGSEAFF. The DNA of the CDR3 is TGTGCCAGCAGCTTGGTGTCAGGGGCCGGCTCTGAAGCTTTCTTT.

The chain carries TRBV28 and TRBJ1-5, with D uncertain. Germline lookup yields CDR1 MDHEN and CDR2 SYDVKM. This CDR3 has 16 amino acids. The V and J ends lost 1 base and 6 bases respectively, with 16 bases between them. The CDR3 is CASSLFKGGTGQPQHF. The CDR3 DNA follows: TGTGCCAGCAGTTTATTCAAGGGAGGTACGGGTCAGCCCCAGCATTTT.

This clone appeared a single time. The chain joins TRBV19 to TRBJ2-6; D not resolved. The CDR3 has 16 residues. Trimming took off 5 bases at V and 1 base at J, with 12 bases between the two ends. Germline assignment: CDR1 LNHDA and CDR2 SQIVND (reference sequence). In DNA form, the CDR3 reads TGTGCCAGTAGTTCCCGCAGCGTATCTGGGGCCAACGTCCTGACTTTC. Protein sequence: CASSSRSVSGANVLTF.

This chain joins TRBV5-4 and TRBJ1-2; perhaps TRBD1 as D (6 bases). The CDR3 loop spans 16 amino acids. CDR1 SGHNT and CDR2 YYREEE come from the germline V gene (reference sequence). The germline V and J ends were trimmed by 0 bases and 7 bases, with 19 bases remaining between them. As DNA, the CDR3 is TGTGCCAGCAGCTTGGGTGCCGGGGGCGCCAATCCTGGCTACACCTTC. It is translated as CASSLGAGGANPGYTF.

The chain combines TRBV19 with TRBJ2-1, with 10 bases fitting TRBD2. Trimming removed 6 bases from V and 5 bases from J; junction bases left unmatched: 7. Per germline, CDR1 LNHDA and CDR2 SQIVND (reference sequence). This CDR3 is built from 15 residues. This CDR3 is CASRRTSGTDNEQFF. Written as DNA, the CDR3 is TGTGCCAGTAGACGAACTAGCGGGACTGACAATGAGCAGTTCTTC. The variable domain in full, completed from reference TRBV19 and TRBJ2-1, reads DGGITQSPKYLFRKEGQNVTLSCEQNLNHDAMYWYRQDPGQGLRLIYYSQIVNDFQKGDIAEGYSVSREKKESFPLTVTSAQKNPTAFYLCASRRTSGTDNEQFFGPGTRLTVL.

This CDR3 reads CATLDGGAGANVLTF. CDR3 DNA: TGTGCCACCCTTGATGGGGGGGCCGGGGCCAACGTCCTGACTTTC. V usage is TRBV19 and J usage is TRBJ2-6; D perhaps matches TRBD2 (7 bases). The CDR3 runs 15 residues. The V end lost 10 bases, the J end lost 4 bases, and 17 bases lay between the germline ends. CDR1 and CDR2 (germline): LNHDA, SQIVND (reference sequence).

Comments on this clone: The junction differs from germline at one of its ends, possibly a read error. The J gene is TRBJ2-2, the V gene TRBV28; 7 nucleotides line up with TRBD2. Germline CDR1 MDHEN, CDR2 SYDVKM. The CDR3 totals 17 residues. DNA of the CDR3: TGTGCCAGCAGCCAAAGCCGAACTAGCGCGAAGACCGGGGAGCTGTTTTTT. This codes for CASSQSRTSAKTGELFF.

This clone was found once. J is TRBJ2-7 and V is TRBV5-4; D unclear. Trimming pared 5 bases from V and 5 bases from J, leaving 14 bases between. Germline V CDR1 and CDR2: SGHNT, YYREEE (reference sequence). The CDR3 length is 13 residues. DNA of the CDR3: TGTGCCAGCAGTCTACGCCGTCGGGACGAGCAGTACTTC. Translating it yields CASSLRRRDEQYF.

Many counts were recorded for this clone. The CDR3 loop reads CASSANKGTSGKETQYF. The CDR3 nucleotides read TGTGCCAGCAGCGCAAATAAGGGGACTAGCGGAAAAGAGACCCAGTACTTC. The rearrangement joins TRBV9 to TRBJ2-5; 11 bases match TRBD2. Germline CDR1 SGDLS, CDR2 YYNGEE. V lost 3 bases, J lost 3 bases, and 10 bases stayed unmatched. This CDR3 is 17 amino acids long.